These T cell receptor beta chains were read from a single sample in a study of blood T cell repertoires in COVID-19. Profiling relied on immunoSEQ multiplex PCR, and the TCRdb table lists in-frame clones only, not all of them. The table shows about 59,000 clones, with 80% occurring only once. Source material: peripheral blood. Receptor source: a man aged 60 to 75 with acute or convalescent COVID-19. Each CDR3 is given with its conserved first and last residue. Each record gives: V gene, J gene, clone size, D gene, CDR3 DNA, CDR3 protein. A D gene is named only where the DNA matches it firmly. The size entry is marked missing in some rows and otherwise reads once, few, many or a size class.

V gene: TRBV5-1; J gene: TRBJ1-1; clone size: .; D gene: .; CDR3 DNA: TGCGCCAGCAGACCCGCCGGGCGGGAGAATGAAGCTTTCTTT; CDR3 protein: CASRPAGRENEAFF
V gene: TRBV3-1/TRBV3-2; J gene: TRBJ1-2; clone size: .; D gene: TRBD1; CDR3 DNA: TGTGCCGCAGAGGGGGCAGGGTATGGCTACACCTTC; CDR3 protein: CAAEGAGYGYTF
V gene: TRBV7-8; J gene: TRBJ2-5; clone size: .; D gene: .; CDR3 DNA: TGTGCCAGCAGCTCAAGACGGGGGGCGTTGGAGACCCAGTACTTC; CDR3 protein: CASSSRRGALETQYF
V gene: TRBV6-2/TRBV6-3; J gene: TRBJ1-6; clone size: .; D gene: .; CDR3 DNA: TGTGCCAGCAGTTACTCGCCGGGACACAATAATTCACCCCTCCACTTT; CDR3 protein: CASSYSPGHNNSPLHF
V gene: TRBV18; J gene: TRBJ1-1; clone size: .; D gene: .; CDR3 DNA: TGTGCCAGCTCACCACTTCGGCAGGGGAGTCAGAACACTGAAGCTTTCTTT; CDR3 protein: CASSPLRQGSQNTEAFF
V gene: TRBV5-1; J gene: TRBJ2-3; clone size: .; D gene: .; CDR3 DNA: TGCGCCAGCAGCCCACTCCCCGTCGAGGGCACAGATACGCAGTATTTT; CDR3 protein: CASSPLPVEGTDTQYF
V gene: TRBV9; J gene: TRBJ1-3; clone size: .; D gene: .; CDR3 DNA: TGTGCCAGCAGCGTCCAACATGCAGGCGTTGGAAACACCATATATTTT; CDR3 protein: CASSVQHAGVGNTIYF
V gene: TRBV6-5; J gene: TRBJ1-2; clone size: .; D gene: .; CDR3 DNA: TGTGCCAGCTCGCTGGGGCGTGACTATGGCTACACCTTC; CDR3 protein: CASSLGRDYGYTF
V gene: TRBV7-8; J gene: TRBJ1-5; clone size: few; D gene: .; CDR3 DNA: TGTGCCAGCAGCTTAGACAGAAAATACAATCAGCCCCAGCATTTT; CDR3 protein: CASSLDRKYNQPQHF
V gene: TRBV6-5; J gene: TRBJ2-7; clone size: .; D gene: TRBD2; CDR3 DNA: TGTGCCAGCAGCCCCGGACTAGCGACAGACGAGCAGTACTTC; CDR3 protein: CASSPGLATDEQYF
V gene: TRBV5-4; J gene: TRBJ2-2; clone size: .; D gene: TRBD1; CDR3 DNA: TGTGCCAGCAGCTTGGAAGGCGACAGGGGGCGCGTGAGCGGGGAGCTGTTTTTT; CDR3 protein: CASSLEGDRGRVSGELFF
V gene: TRBV5-1; J gene: TRBJ1-6; clone size: .; D gene: TRBD1; CDR3 DNA: TGCGCCAGCAGCTTGGGACAGGGAAATTCACCCCTCCACTTT; CDR3 protein: CASSLGQGNSPLHF
V gene: TRBV13; J gene: TRBJ2-1; clone size: .; D gene: TRBD1; CDR3 DNA: TGTGCCAGCAGCTTAGACAGGGGCCGTTACAATGAGCAGTTCTTC; CDR3 protein: CASSLDRGRYNEQFF
V gene: TRBV7-3; J gene: TRBJ2-2; clone size: .; D gene: .; CDR3 DNA: TGTGCCAGCAGCTCATCGCTAGGAGGGGAGCTGTTTTTT; CDR3 protein: CASSSSLGGELFF
V gene: TRBV2; J gene: TRBJ1-1; clone size: .; D gene: .; CDR3 DNA: TGTGCCAGCAGTCGAAGGGACCTTACAGGGAAAGCTTTCTTT; CDR3 protein: CASSRRDLTGKAFF
V gene: TRBV19; J gene: TRBJ2-1; clone size: .; D gene: .; CDR3 DNA: TGTGCCAGTAGTACCCCTTCGGACACGAATGAGCAGTTCTTC; CDR3 protein: CASSTPSDTNEQFF
V gene: TRBV18; J gene: TRBJ2-7; clone size: .; D gene: TRBD2; CDR3 DNA: TGTGCCAGCTCACCGGGCCCCGGGAGGAGCAGCTCCTACGAGCAGTACTTC; CDR3 protein: CASSPGPGRSSSYEQYF
V gene: TRBV9; J gene: TRBJ1-1; clone size: .; D gene: .; CDR3 DNA: TGTGCCAGCAGCGTAGGGCACACCAAGAACACTGAAGCTTTCTTT; CDR3 protein: CASSVGHTKNTEAFF
V gene: TRBV23-1; J gene: TRBJ1-3; clone size: .; D gene: .; CDR3 DNA: TGCGCCAGCAGTCAAACGGACCGGGACAATTCGGGAAACACCATATATTTT; CDR3 protein: CASSQTDRDNSGNTIYF
V gene: TRBV11-2; J gene: TRBJ1-1; clone size: .; D gene: .; CDR3 DNA: TGTGCCAGCAGCTCCCGGGGTACTGAAGCTTTCTTT; CDR3 protein: CASSSRGTEAFF
V gene: TRBV28; J gene: TRBJ2-7; clone size: .; D gene: TRBD1; CDR3 DNA: TGTGCCAGCAGTCAGACAGGGGTCATCTACGAGCAGTACTTC; CDR3 protein: CASSQTGVIYEQYF
V gene: TRBV28; J gene: TRBJ1-4; clone size: .; D gene: TRBD1; CDR3 DNA: TGTGCCAGCAGCACGGCAGGGGGTGCTAATGAAAAACTGTTTTTT; CDR3 protein: CASSTAGGANEKLFF
V gene: TRBV2; J gene: TRBJ2-3; clone size: .; D gene: .; CDR3 DNA: TGTGCCAGCAGTGACACTTTCGCGGGGGACACGAATACGCAGTATTTT; CDR3 protein: CASSDTFAGDTNTQYF
V gene: TRBV6-5; J gene: TRBJ1-1; clone size: .; D gene: .; CDR3 DNA: TGTGCCAGCAGTTACGACAGAGTTAACCCTGAAGCTTTCTTT; CDR3 protein: CASSYDRVNPEAFF
V gene: TRBV6-5; J gene: TRBJ1-6; clone size: .; D gene: TRBD1; CDR3 DNA: TGTGCCAGTAGTTTGGGACAGGAGGTTTCACCCCTCCACTTT; CDR3 protein: CASSLGQEVSPLHF
V gene: TRBV4-1; J gene: TRBJ2-5; clone size: .; D gene: .; CDR3 DNA: TGCGCCAGCAGCCAAGTATGGGAGGATGGAAAGACCCAGTACTTC; CDR3 protein: CASSQVWEDGKTQYF
V gene: TRBV11-1; J gene: TRBJ2-2; clone size: once; D gene: .; CDR3 DNA: TGTGCCAGCAGCTTATGGCAGGAGAACACCGGGGAGCTGTTTTTT; CDR3 protein: CASSLWQENTGELFF
V gene: TRBV5-5; J gene: TRBJ1-1; clone size: once; D gene: .; CDR3 DNA: TGTGCCAGCAGCCTCCCGGCAGGGAACACTGAAGCTTTCTTT; CDR3 protein: CASSLPAGNTEAFF
V gene: TRBV7-9; J gene: TRBJ2-7; clone size: .; D gene: .; CDR3 DNA: TGTGCCAGCAGCCAACCGACAGCCCTGAACGAGCAGTACTTC; CDR3 protein: CASSQPTALNEQYF
V gene: TRBV24-1; J gene: TRBJ2-1; clone size: few; D gene: .; CDR3 DNA: TGTGCCACCTCTAGGCTTAATGAGCAGTTCTTC; CDR3 protein: CATSRLNEQFF
V gene: TRBV5-1; J gene: TRBJ1-2; clone size: .; D gene: TRBD1; CDR3 DNA: TGCGCCAGCAGTCAGGACAGGCTGAGCTCTCGATCTAACTATGGCTACACCTTC; CDR3 protein: CASSQDRLSSRSNYGYTF
V gene: TRBV7-6; J gene: TRBJ1-6; clone size: .; D gene: .; CDR3 DNA: TGTGCCAGCAGCTTATCGAGGGCAGGGGATTCACCCCTCCACTTT; CDR3 protein: CASSLSRAGDSPLHF
V gene: TRBV7-9; J gene: TRBJ2-7; clone size: .; D gene: TRBD1; CDR3 DNA: TGTGCCAGCAGCTCGACAGGGAAAGCTGTCTTC; CDR3 protein: CASSSTGKAVF
V gene: TRBV6-5; J gene: TRBJ1-2; clone size: once; D gene: .; CDR3 DNA: TGTGCCAGCAGTTACTCCGGGGATAGCTATGGCTACACCTTC; CDR3 protein: CASSYSGDSYGYTF
V gene: TRBV7-6; J gene: TRBJ2-1; clone size: few; D gene: TRBD2; CDR3 DNA: TGTGCCAGCAGCCTCCGTCCCGGAGCGGGGGGACCCTACAATGAGCAGTTCTTC; CDR3 protein: CASSLRPGAGGPYNEQFF
V gene: TRBV10-2; J gene: TRBJ2-1; clone size: .; D gene: TRBD2; CDR3 DNA: TGCGCCAGCAGTACTCTTAGCGGGGCTAATGAGCAGTTCTTC; CDR3 protein: CASSTLSGANEQFF
V gene: TRBV19; J gene: TRBJ1-6; clone size: .; D gene: .; CDR3 DNA: TGTGCCACTACGGACAGCTCCTATAATTCACCCCTCCACTTT; CDR3 protein: CATTDSSYNSPLHF
V gene: TRBV3-1/TRBV3-2; J gene: TRBJ1-5; clone size: .; D gene: .; CDR3 DNA: TGTGCCAGCAGCCGAGTTCCGGGCAATCAGCCCCAGCATTTT; CDR3 protein: CASSRVPGNQPQHF
V gene: TRBV4-1; J gene: TRBJ1-5; clone size: .; D gene: TRBD1; CDR3 DNA: TGCGCCAGCAGTAGGGACAGTGGCAATCAGCCCCAGCATTTT; CDR3 protein: CASSRDSGNQPQHF
V gene: TRBV6-4; J gene: TRBJ1-6; clone size: .; D gene: .; CDR3 DNA: TGTGCCAGCAGCCCGACAGCGGGGAATTCACCCCTCCACTTT; CDR3 protein: CASSPTAGNSPLHF
V gene: TRBV11-2; J gene: TRBJ2-7; clone size: once; D gene: .; CDR3 DNA: TGTGCCAGCAGCTTAATGGACGTACCATCGGGGGAGCAGTACTTC; CDR3 protein: CASSLMDVPSGEQYF
V gene: TRBV19; J gene: TRBJ1-4; clone size: few; D gene: TRBD1; CDR3 DNA: TGTGCCACTGGGGAAATAGGGGGCAGTGAAAAACTGTTTTTT; CDR3 protein: CATGEIGGSEKLFF
V gene: TRBV2; J gene: TRBJ1-1; clone size: .; D gene: TRBD1; CDR3 DNA: TGTGCCAGCGGTATAACAGGGGTGCAAACTGAAGCTTTCTTT; CDR3 protein: CASGITGVQTEAFF
V gene: TRBV7-7; J gene: TRBJ2-5; clone size: .; D gene: TRBD2; CDR3 DNA: TGTGCTAGCAGCTTGAGCGGGGGCCCTTGGGAGACCCAGTACTTC; CDR3 protein: CASSLSGGPWETQYF
V gene: TRBV29-1; J gene: TRBJ2-5; clone size: .; D gene: TRBD1; CDR3 DNA: TGCAGCGTTCAGACAGGGCGAGAGACCCAGTACTTC; CDR3 protein: CSVQTGRETQYF
V gene: TRBV15; J gene: TRBJ2-5; clone size: .; D gene: .; CDR3 DNA: TGTGCCACCAGCAGACAGGGATTGGAAGAGACCCAGTACTTC; CDR3 protein: CATSRQGLEETQYF
V gene: TRBV6-5; J gene: TRBJ1-2; clone size: .; D gene: TRBD1; CDR3 DNA: TGTGCCAGCAGTTACGCAGGACAGGGCGGCTATGGCTACACCTTC; CDR3 protein: CASSYAGQGGYGYTF
V gene: TRBV28; J gene: TRBJ2-3; clone size: once; D gene: .; CDR3 DNA: TGTGCCAGCACCTCCCCACAGGGCCTTTCTAGCACAGATACGCAGTATTTT; CDR3 protein: CASTSPQGLSSTDTQYF
V gene: TRBV6-5; J gene: TRBJ2-2; clone size: .; D gene: .; CDR3 DNA: TGTGCCAGCAGTTACCGCGACTCGCACACCGGGGAGCTGTTTTTT; CDR3 protein: CASSYRDSHTGELFF
V gene: TRBV9; J gene: TRBJ1-5; clone size: .; D gene: TRBD1; CDR3 DNA: TGTGCCAGCAGCGAAACCGGGACAGTCCAGCCCCAGCATTTT; CDR3 protein: CASSETGTVQPQHF
V gene: TRBV19; J gene: TRBJ2-1; clone size: .; D gene: TRBD2; CDR3 DNA: TGTGCCAGTAGTATGGGCAGCGGGGGTTACAATGAGCAGTTCTTC; CDR3 protein: CASSMGSGGYNEQFF
V gene: TRBV7-9; J gene: TRBJ2-5; clone size: .; D gene: TRBD2; CDR3 DNA: TGTGCCAGCAGCCGACGCGGGGGGGCGTTTCAAGAGACCCAGTACTTC; CDR3 protein: CASSRRGGAFQETQYF
V gene: TRBV19; J gene: TRBJ2-4; clone size: .; D gene: TRBD1; CDR3 DNA: TGTGCCAGTAGTACCCCCACAGGGGGCGGTTCGCGAGCCAAAAACATTCAGTACTTC; CDR3 protein: CASSTPTGGGSRAKNIQYF
V gene: TRBV10-3; J gene: TRBJ2-3; clone size: .; D gene: TRBD2; CDR3 DNA: TGTGCCATCAAGGGCTTTAGCGGGGGGGCGGATACGCAGTATTTT; CDR3 protein: CAIKGFSGGADTQYF
V gene: TRBV7-3; J gene: TRBJ2-1; clone size: .; D gene: TRBD2; CDR3 DNA: TGTGCCAGCGCCTCGACTAGCGGGGGGCTGGATGAGCAGTTCTTC; CDR3 protein: CASASTSGGLDEQFF
V gene: TRBV4-1; J gene: TRBJ1-2; clone size: .; D gene: .; CDR3 DNA: TGCGCCAGCAGCCAACGGGTGAACTATGGCTACACCTTC; CDR3 protein: CASSQRVNYGYTF